This entry lists 26 T cell receptor beta chains sequenced from one sample in a study of cytomegalovirus exposure and HLA in healthy donors. 13 Jbeta primers and 60 Vbeta primers were used for the PCR. The protocol was immunoSEQ multiplex PCR, while the TCRdb copy is restricted to in-frame clones and leaves out a portion. The sample consists of more than 150,000 clones, about 81% of them appearing once. Sequencing was carried out using PBMCs. These TCRs come from a middle-aged man in good health and CMV-seronegative.

The gene calls are TRBV6-1 and TRBJ1-5; maybe TRBD1 (5 bases). CDR1 is MNHNS and CDR2 is SASEGT in the germline V gene. The CDR3 extends over 16 amino acids. V was clipped by 1 base and J by 0 bases, with 10 bases between them. The CDR3 spells CASSEVGGYSNQPQHF. Here the CDR3 DNA reads TGTGCCAGCAGTGAAGTGGGGGGTTATAGCAATCAGCCCCAGCATTTT.

This clone was found a few times. The rearrangement joins TRBV28 to TRBJ2-1; D is uncertain. Germline CDR1 MDHEN, CDR2 SYDVKM. The V and J ends lost 5 bases and 5 bases respectively, with 16 bases between them. The CDR3 has 15 amino acids. The CDR3 bases are TGTGCCAGCAGTCCCGCGAACGGTTTGGACAATGAGCAGTTCTTC. Its protein product is CASSPANGLDNEQFF.

CDR3 loop: CASSFVGTRDEQYF. CDR3 in DNA: TGTGCCAGCAGCTTCGTCGGAACCCGGGACGAGCAGTACTTC. The rearrangement links TRBV5-4 to TRBJ2-7; D is unresolved. V was cut by 2 bases and J by 5 bases, with 14 bases left in between. The CDR3 is 14 amino acids. Germline V gene data show CDR1 as SGHNT and CDR2 as YYREEE (reference sequence).

The chain recombines TRBV5-1 with TRBJ1-4, with D tentatively TRBD1 (6 bases). Trimming removed 1 base at V and 4 bases at J, with 11 bases between. The CDR3 totals 15 residues. CDR1 and CDR2 (germline): SGHRS, YFSETQ. Here the CDR3 DNA reads TGCGCCAGCAGCTTGACAGGGACCTTTAATGAAAAACTGTTTTTT. Protein sequence: CASSLTGTFNEKLFF.

The CDR3 spells CASSSPRDRTFEAFF. The CDR3 bases are TGTGCCAGCAGTTCCCCGAGAGACAGGACTTTTGAAGCTTTCTTT. The rearrangement uses TRBV27 and TRBJ1-1, with a tentative D call TRBD1 (6 bases). The CDR3 extends over 15 amino acids. With 4 bases removed from V and 7 bases from J, the gap between germline ends came to 19 bases. CDR1 and CDR2 from the germline V gene are MNHEY and SMNVEV (reference sequence).

The chain carries TRBV28 and TRBJ2-7; TRBD2 matches at 7 bases. The V and J ends lost 2 bases and 0 bases, in that order; junction bases with no gene match: 10. Germline CDR1 reads MDHEN; CDR2 reads SYDVKM. The CDR3 covers 17 residues. CDR3 DNA sequence: TGTGCCAGCAGTTTAGACCCCACTAGCGCAGGCTCCTACGAGCAGTACTTC. Encoded protein: CASSLDPTSAGSYEQYF.

This clone has a handful of counts. The chain couples TRBV9 to TRBJ2-7; TRBD1 agrees at 11 bases. Germline V lookup: CDR1 SGDLS, CDR2 YYNGEE. CDR3 size: 14 residues. Trimming removed 2 bases from V and 7 bases from J; junction bases left unmatched: 5. CDR3 sequence: CASSVGQGAREQYF. The CDR3 region has the DNA TGTGCCAGCAGCGTCGGACAGGGGGCAAGAGAGCAGTACTTC.

V and J are TRBV7-9 and TRBJ2-3, with D perhaps matching TRBD2 (5 bases). CDR1 is SEHNR and CDR2 is FQNEAQ in the germline V gene (reference sequence). The V and J ends lost 2 bases and 2 bases respectively, with 11 bases between them. The CDR3 consists of 15 residues. The chain's CDR3 is CASSLWLADTDTQYF. CDR3 sequence (DNA): TGTGCCAGCAGCTTATGGCTAGCAGACACAGATACGCAGTATTTT.

The chain has TRBV15 and TRBJ2-6; TRBD1 matches at 7 bases. Germline CDR1 reads LNHNV; CDR2 reads YYDKDF (reference sequence). The CDR3 covers 17 residues. J lost 0 bases, V lost 5 bases, and 7 bases had no gene match. The CDR3 is CATSPRQGVSGANVLTF. The CDR3 coding sequence is TGTGCCACCAGCCCCCGACAGGGTGTCTCTGGGGCCAACGTCCTGACTTTC.

The gene calls are TRBV6-4 and TRBJ2-1, with TRBD2 matching 15 bases. Germline V gene data show CDR1 as MRHNA and CDR2 as SNTAGT. This CDR3 contains 15 residues. Trimming took 6 bases from V and 7 from J; bases not matched to a gene: 4. In DNA, the CDR3 is TGTGCCAGCAGAGTGGGACTAGCGGGAGGTAATGAGCAGTTCTTC. Translated: CASRVGLAGGNEQFF.

The gene calls are TRBV7-9 and TRBJ2-3, with 9 bases lining up with TRBD1. The CDR3 sequence is 16 residues long. The junction had 10 bases not matched to a gene; V was cut back by 5 bases and J by 4 bases. Germline V gene sequence: CDR1 SEHNR, CDR2 FQNEAQ (reference sequence). CDR3 DNA: TGTGCCAGCAGCCCGGACAGGGGATCTCTTTCAGATACGCAGTATTTT. This encodes CASSPDRGSLSDTQYF.

V and J are TRBV7-2 and TRBJ1-4; a weak D match, TRBD1 (5 bases). V lost 4 bases to trimming and J lost 1 base, with 13 bases between them. This CDR3 region has 16 residues. Germline V CDR1 and CDR2: SGHTA, FQGNSA. The CDR3 is CASSSSLRVTNEKLFF. The DNA of the CDR3 is TGTGCCAGCAGCTCATCCCTCAGGGTAACTAATGAAAAACTGTTTTTT.

This clone was recorded only once. The V call is TRBV19, the J call TRBJ2-2; perhaps TRBD1 as D (5 bases). This CDR3 has 15 amino acids. V lost 3 bases and J lost 1, with 9 bases in between. Germline loops: CDR1 LNHDA, CDR2 SQIVND (reference sequence). DNA for the CDR3: TGTGCCAGTAGTATGTCAGGGCGGAACACCGGGGAGCTGTTTTTT. Amino acid sequence: CASSMSGRNTGELFF.

The chain links TRBV28 to TRBJ1-2, with unresolved D. V lost 2 bases, J lost 6 bases, and 4 bases lay in between. The CDR3 totals 11 residues. Germline V gene lookup returns CDR1 MDHEN and CDR2 SYDVKM. CDR3 coding DNA: TGTGCCAGCAGTTTACAGGATGGCTACACCTTC. Translated, it gives CASSLQDGYTF.

This clone was found a few times. CDR3 nucleotide sequence: TGCGCCAGCAGCCCTCGTTACAGGGCCATGAACACTGAAGCTTTCTTT. It is translated as CASSPRYRAMNTEAFF. The chain is built from TRBV4-3 and TRBJ1-1; a weak D match, TRBD1 (6 bases). CDR3 size: 16 residues. V was cut by 4 bases and J by 0 bases, with 15 bases left in between. In germline, CDR1 is LGHNA, CDR2 YSLEER.

Only a few counts were recorded for this clone. CDR3 bases: TGTGCCAGCAGTTTATCCGGAGCCTACGAGCAGTACTTC. It translates to CASSLSGAYEQYF. V usage is TRBV27 and J usage is TRBJ2-7; D is unresolved. CDR1 MNHEY and CDR2 SMNVEV come from the germline V gene (reference sequence). This CDR3 contains 13 residues. V dropped 0 bases and J dropped 2 bases, with 5 bases sitting between them.

The V and J genes are TRBV6-5 and TRBJ2-1; 9 bases map to TRBD2. Germline CDR1 reads MNHEY; CDR2 reads SVGAGI. J was trimmed by 3 bases and V by 7 bases; bases with no gene match: 7. The CDR3 runs to 15 residues. In nucleotides, the CDR3 is TGTGCCAGCACCCGAGGTAGCGGGGGCTACAATGAGCAGTTCTTC. Translated, it gives CASTRGSGGYNEQFF.

This rearrangement joins TRBV28 to TRBJ1-5, with 10 bases identical to TRBD1. The CDR3 is 17 residues long. Germline CDR1 reads MDHEN; CDR2 reads SYDVKM. Losses at the gene ends were 5 bases for V and 1 base for J; bases not matched to a gene: 8. The CDR3 DNA follows: TGTGCCAGCAGTCTACGACAGGGGGCGATGAGCAATCAGCCCCAGCATTTT. It specifies CASSLRQGAMSNQPQHF.

V is TRBV7-2 and J is TRBJ2-3; TRBD2 aligns across 7 bases. CDR1 SGHTA and CDR2 FQGNSA come from the germline V gene. The CDR3 extends over 15 amino acids. Trimming at V came to 5 bases and at J to 0 bases, leaving 5 bases not matched to a gene. As DNA, the CDR3 is TGTGCCAGCAGCCCCCGACTAGCCAGCACAGATACGCAGTATTTT. This codes for CASSPRLASTDTQYF.

The chain has TRBV30 and TRBJ1-1, with D perhaps TRBD1 (6 bases). Trimming left V 4 bases short and J 6 bases short, with 18 bases between. This CDR3 has 14 residues. Germline V gene sequence: CDR1 GTSNPN, CDR2 SVGIG (reference sequence). CDR3 amino acids: CAWTTPPGEPEAFF. CDR3 nucleotides: TGTGCCTGGACCACACCTCCAGGGGAACCTGAAGCTTTCTTT.

The chain recombines TRBV2 with TRBJ2-1, with D possibly TRBD1 on 6 matching bases. The CDR3 is 14 amino acids. V shed 4 bases and J shed 13 bases, with 20 bases lying between them. Germline values: CDR1 SNHLY, CDR2 FYNNEI. The CDR3 DNA reads as TGTGCCAGCAGTGGAGACGGACAGTTGAAGCCCCAGTTCTTC. Its protein is CASSGDGQLKPQFF.

This chain uses TRBV5-4 with TRBJ2-1, with TRBD2 matching 9 bases. The length of the CDR3 is 17 residues. CDR1 and CDR2 (germline): SGHNT, YYREEE (reference sequence). Trimming cost V 1 base and J 7 bases; bases outside gene matches: 12. The CDR3 DNA follows: TGTGCCAGCAGCTTGTCGGTGGCGGGAGGGCGAGGAAATGAGCAGTTCTTC. It encodes CASSLSVAGGRGNEQFF.

The CDR3 DNA reads TGTGCCAGCAGTTCACAGGGGAATGAAAAACTGTTTTTT. It translates to CASSSQGNEKLFF. The chain employs TRBV6-5 and TRBJ1-4, with 7 bases fitting TRBD1. The V segment lost 4 bases and the J segment 5 bases; nucleotides outside the gene matches: 1. The CDR3 has 13 residues. Germline loops: CDR1 MNHEY, CDR2 SVGAGI.

This clone was detected only a few times. This sequence joins TRBV5-1 and TRBJ1-4; D not resolved. Germline V gene sequence: CDR1 SGHRS, CDR2 YFSETQ. V was trimmed by 0 bases and J by 6 bases, leaving 12 bases between them. The CDR3 runs 15 residues. The CDR3 is CASSLGSREDEKLFF. The DNA for the CDR3 is TGCGCCAGCAGCTTGGGTTCGAGGGAGGATGAAAAACTGTTTTTT.

As regards this clone: An end of the junction does not agree with germline; a read error may underlie this. J is TRBJ2-7 and V is TRBV30, with 13 nucleotides matching TRBD2. The CDR3 has 12 residues. Germline V gene lookup returns CDR1 GTSNPN and CDR2 SVGIG (reference sequence). The CDR3 loop reads CAWSRTSGRSHF. The CDR3 bases are TGTGCCTGGAGTAGGACTAGCGGGAGATCCCACTTC.

V usage is TRBV6-5 and J usage is TRBJ2-3, with D uncertain. In germline, CDR1 is MNHEY, CDR2 SVGAGI. CDR3 length: 15 residues. Trimming removed 0 bases at V and 2 bases at J, with 9 bases between. The CDR3 sequence is CASSYSRRNTDTQYF. The CDR3 region has the DNA TGTGCCAGCAGTTACTCGCGGCGTAACACAGATACGCAGTATTTT.